These 31 T cell receptor beta chains were all obtained from the same sample, sequenced in a study of blood T cell repertoires in COVID-19. TCRdb's table, derived via immunoSEQ multiplex PCR, lists solely in-frame clones and lacks some. The sample holds approximately 350,000 clones, 80% to 90% seen once. The sequenced sample consisted of PBMCs or T cells enriched from blood (not recorded which). Receptor source: a man aged 18 to 35 who had recovered from COVID-19.

The genes are TRBV19 and TRBJ1-5; TRBD1 is a possible D gene (6 bases). With 0 bases removed from V and 4 bases from J, the gap between germline ends came to 16 bases. This CDR3 contains 17 residues. The V gene's germline CDR1 is LNHDA and CDR2 SQIVND (reference sequence). CDR3 protein: CASSIDPTTGWNQPQHF. The CDR3 bases are TGTGCCAGTAGTATAGATCCCACCACAGGGTGGAATCAGCCCCAGCATTTT.

The CDR3 loop reads CASSNYRPPGTQRVGAKNIQYF. The CDR3 DNA reads as TGTGCCAGCAGCAATTACCGACCGCCCGGGACTCAGAGGGTGGGGGCCAAAAACATTCAGTACTTC. V usage is TRBV21-1 and J usage is TRBJ2-4; the tabulated D call, TRBD2, remains unverified against the DNA. TRBV21-1 is an annotated pseudogene. This CDR3 is 22 amino acids long.

This chain uses TRBV9 with TRBJ1-2; TRBD1 aligns across 10 bases. Germline CDR1 and CDR2: SGDLS and YYNGEE. With 3 bases clipped from V and 3 bases from J, the junction kept 11 bases outside the gene matches. The CDR3 loop spans 17 amino acids. The CDR3 DNA sequence: TGTGCCAGCAGCGGTCCCGGGACAGGGGCCTACTACTATGGCTACACCTTC. As protein: CASSGPGTGAYYYGYTF.

The chain has TRBV19 and TRBJ1-5; 8 positions match TRBD1. Germline CDR1 LNHDA, CDR2 SQIVND (reference sequence). CDR3 length equals 14 residues. J gave up 5 bases and V 3 bases, and 3 bases lay outside the gene matches. In DNA, the CDR3 is TGTGCCAGTAGTATCCTGGACAGGGATCAGCCCCAGCATTTT. Residues: CASSILDRDQPQHF.

The rearrangement uses TRBV6-5 and TRBJ2-7, with 9 bases that match TRBD1. CDR3 length equals 12 residues. Germline-derived CDR1 and CDR2 are MNHEY and SVGAGI. V lost 6 bases and J lost 6; bases outside the gene matches: 3. This chain's CDR3 is CASRGQGREQYF. The CDR3 DNA is TGTGCCAGCAGGGGACAGGGTCGCGAGCAGTACTTC.

The V and J genes are TRBV5-1 and TRBJ1-6; 7 nucleotides align to TRBD1. The CDR3 extends over 15 amino acids. Germline assignment: CDR1 SGHRS and CDR2 YFSETQ. The V segment lost 4 bases and the J segment 5 bases; nucleotides outside the gene matches: 6. The CDR3 is CASSLGQANNSPLHF. DNA for the CDR3: TGCGCCAGCAGCCTTGGACAGGCAAATAATTCACCCCTCCACTTT.

The rearrangement uses TRBV20-1 and TRBJ1-2; D gene ambiguous. Germline CDR1 reads DFQATT; CDR2 reads SNEGSKA (reference sequence). The CDR3 has 11 amino acids. The germline V and J ends were trimmed by 1 base and 8 bases, with 8 bases remaining between them. Here the CDR3 DNA reads TGCAGTGCTAGAGTCATGGAGGGCTACACCTTC. Its translation is CSARVMEGYTF.

This clone came up once. V usage is TRBV10-2 and J usage is TRBJ2-3; the D gene is possibly TRBD1 (5 bases). Trimming shortened V by 8 bases and J by 2 bases, and 20 bases separated the two germline ends. The V gene's germline CDR1 is WSHSY and CDR2 SAAADI. The CDR3 has 16 amino acids. The CDR3 region is CASASQGVRFTDTQYF. CDR3 DNA: TGCGCCAGCGCGAGTCAGGGTGTAAGGTTCACAGATACGCAGTATTTT.

J is TRBJ2-7 and V is TRBV7-9, with 7 bases matching TRBD2. The V and J ends lost 3 bases and 2 bases, in that order; junction bases with no gene match: 10. Germline V gene lookup returns CDR1 SEHNR and CDR2 FQNEAQ (reference sequence). The CDR3 covers 16 residues. The DNA of the CDR3 is TGTGCCAGCAGCTTCATAGCGGGCCGTAAAACCTACGAGCAGTACTTC. Its translation: CASSFIAGRKTYEQYF.

The chain combines TRBV28 with TRBJ1-6; 9 bases map to TRBD1. The trim removed 6 bases at V and 9 bases at J, leaving 12 bases unmatched. Germline CDR1 and CDR2: MDHEN and SYDVKM. The CDR3 length is 16 residues. The CDR3, as DNA: TGTGCCAGCAGACACCAAGGACAGGGGCAATTTTCACCCCTCCACTTT. Encoded protein: CASRHQGQGQFSPLHF.

This chain links TRBV20-1 with TRBJ1-2; unclear D gene. Germline loops: CDR1 DFQATT, CDR2 SNEGSKA (reference sequence). V lost 6 bases to trimming and J lost 5 bases, with 4 bases between them. CDR3 length equals 9 residues. This CDR3 is CSAGYGYTF. CDR3 sequence (DNA): TGCAGTGCCGGGTATGGCTACACCTTC.

This chain uses TRBV28 with TRBJ1-2; D may be TRBD1 (5 bases). This CDR3 has 15 amino acids. Germline V gene sequence: CDR1 MDHEN, CDR2 SYDVKM. V gave up 3 bases and J gave up 2 bases, with 13 bases separating them. The CDR3: CASSFGPGGNYGYTF. The CDR3 DNA follows: TGTGCCAGCAGTTTCGGACCCGGGGGAAACTATGGCTACACCTTC.

This chain uses TRBV7-9 with TRBJ2-1; D is ambiguous. Germline V gene data show CDR1 as SEHNR and CDR2 as FQNEAQ (reference sequence). Deletions cut 1 base from V and 6 bases from J, with 10 bases between. The CDR3 is made up of 14 amino acids. This CDR3 is CASSLVSLSNEQFF. In nucleotides, the CDR3 is TGTGCCAGCAGCTTAGTTAGTCTTAGCAATGAGCAGTTCTTC.

The CDR3 region has the DNA TGTGCCTGGAGTGAAATCAGGGGAAATGGCTACACCTTC. It encodes CAWSEIRGNGYTF. The chain uses TRBV30 and TRBJ1-2, with D possibly being TRBD1 (6 bases). Germline loops: CDR1 GTSNPN, CDR2 SVGIG (reference sequence). This CDR3 spans 13 amino acids. V was clipped by 1 base and J by 6 bases, with 12 bases between them.

The chain uses TRBV2 and TRBJ1-2; maybe TRBD1 (5 bases). With 4 bases removed from V and 4 bases from J, the gap between germline ends came to 7 bases. Germline CDR1 reads SNHLY; CDR2 reads FYNNEI. This CDR3 spans 12 amino acids. CDR3 protein: CASSGRGYGYTF. CDR3 nucleotides: TGTGCCAGCAGTGGTAGGGGCTATGGCTACACCTTC.

The rearrangement uses TRBV5-4 and TRBJ2-7, with a weak D call TRBD1 (5 bases). CDR3 length: 14 amino acids. The germline V gene has CDR1 SGHNT and CDR2 YYREEE (reference sequence). Trimming took off 1 base at V and 2 bases at J, with 10 bases between the two ends. The CDR3 protein is CASSLRGSTYEQYF. In DNA form, the CDR3 reads TGTGCCAGCAGCTTGAGGGGTTCGACCTACGAGCAGTACTTC.

The chain carries TRBV5-1 and TRBJ2-1; TRBD1 is a possible D gene (6 bases). The length of the CDR3 is 15 residues. The germline V gene encodes CDR1 SGHRS and CDR2 YFSETQ. The V and J ends lost 4 bases and 5 bases respectively, with 16 bases between them. The CDR3 loop is CASSMGHTTNNEQFF. CDR3 coding DNA: TGCGCCAGCAGCATGGGACACACGACCAACAATGAGCAGTTCTTC. The full variable domain, its missing parts supplied by reference TRBV5-1 and TRBJ2-1, is KAGVTQTPRYLIKTRGQQVTLSCSPISGHRSVSWYQQTPGQGLQFLFEYFSETQRNKGNFPGRFSGRQFSNSRSEMNVSTLELGDSALYLCASSMGHTTNNEQFFGPGTRLTVL.

The gene calls are TRBV2 and TRBJ1-5, with a weak D call TRBD1 (5 bases). CDR1 and CDR2 from the germline V gene are SNHLY and FYNNEI. This CDR3 is 14 amino acids long. The ends were cut back, 6 bases at V and 8 bases at J, with 17 bases in the middle. The CDR3: CASRAEGTGEPQHF. CDR3 sequence (DNA): TGTGCCAGCAGAGCAGAAGGGACTGGAGAGCCCCAGCATTTT.

This clone has only one observation. The rearrangement uses TRBV9 and TRBJ1-6; D is undetermined. The V gene lost 2 bases and the J gene lost 7 bases, with 7 bases spanning the gap. The CDR3 is 13 amino acids. CDR1 and CDR2 from the germline V gene are SGDLS and YYNGEE. CDR3 nucleotides: TGTGCCAGCAGCGTTCGGAGGAATTCACCCCTCCACTTT. Amino acids: CASSVRRNSPLHF.

Comments on this clone: In the same sample, other DNA sequences code for this CDR3. This chain joins TRBV12-3 or TRBV12-4 and TRBJ2-2; no reliable D call. Deletions cut 3 bases from V and 7 bases from J, with 6 bases between. The CDR3 runs to 12 residues. CDR3 in DNA: TGTGCCAGCAGTTTGAGTGGCGGGGAGCTGTTTTTT. It yields the protein CASSLSGGELFF.

This chain connects TRBV7-3 to TRBJ2-2, with TRBD2 matching 7 bases. CDR3 length: 16 residues. Germline values: CDR1 SGHTA, CDR2 FQGTGA. Trimming cost V 6 bases and J 5 bases; bases outside gene matches: 12. The CDR3: CASRLTGGVETGELFF. As DNA, the CDR3 is TGTGCCAGCAGACTCACGGGGGGAGTTGAGACCGGGGAGCTGTTTTTT.

The gene calls are TRBV4-1 and TRBJ1-5, with D possibly TRBD1 on 6 matching bases. The CDR3 consists of 15 residues. V was clipped by 0 bases and J by 4 bases, with 10 bases between them. CDR1 and CDR2 from the germline V gene are MGHRA and YSYEKL. For the CDR3, the DNA is TGCGCCAGCAGCCAAGAGGGGAGGGGGAATCAGCCCCAGCATTTT. It translates to CASSQEGRGNQPQHF.

The V gene is TRBV10-3, the J gene TRBJ2-7, with D possibly TRBD2 on 8 matching bases. CDR3 length equals 14 residues. V lost 4 bases to trimming and J lost 1 base, with 11 bases between them. Germline CDR1 reads ENHRY; CDR2 reads SYGVKD. The DNA of the CDR3 is TGTGCCATCAGTGTAGCGGGACAGTCCTACGAGCAGTACTTC. This codes for CAISVAGQSYEQYF.

This clone has just one count. V usage is TRBV11-2 and J usage is TRBJ2-5, with a weak D call TRBD2 (6 bases). CDR3 length equals 17 residues. V lost 5 bases to trimming and J lost 5 bases, with 24 bases between them. CDR1 SGHAT and CDR2 FQNNGV come from the germline V gene. CDR3 sequence: CASSPTFAREVGETQYF. CDR3 nucleotide sequence: TGTGCCAGCAGCCCGACATTTGCCAGGGAGGTCGGCGAGACCCAGTACTTC.

This chain links TRBV7-9 with TRBJ1-2; possibly TRBD1 for D (6 bases). Germline-derived CDR1 and CDR2 are SEHNR and FQNEAQ (reference sequence). This CDR3 spans 14 amino acids. V lost 6 bases and J lost 1, with 12 bases in between. The CDR3 DNA reads as TGTGCCAGCAGTGACAACAGGGATAACTATGGCTACACCTTC. As protein: CASSDNRDNYGYTF.

The chain joins TRBV21-1 to TRBJ1-1; the table's D call, TRBD1, was not checked against the DNA. TRBV21-1 counts as a pseudogene. The CDR3 runs 17 residues. DNA for the CDR3: TGTGCCAGCAGCAAAGCGCAGGGGAGACGCGTACTACCTGAAGCTTTCTTT. Translated, it gives CASSKAQGRRVLPEAFF.

V is TRBV4-2 and J is TRBJ1-1; possibly TRBD1 for D (5 bases). The V gene's germline CDR1 is LGHNA and CDR2 YNFKEQ. V shed 0 bases and J shed 5 bases, with 13 bases lying between them. The CDR3 has 15 amino acids. CDR3 bases: TGTGCCAGCAGCCAAGATGGGAGGGGTGAGACTGAAGCTTTCTTT. It encodes CASSQDGRGETEAFF.

This clone appeared a few times. Other DNA sequences in this specimen translate into the identical CDR3. The chain joins TRBV14 to TRBJ1-6; a weak D match, TRBD1 (6 bases). The CDR3 loop spans 14 amino acids. The germline V gene encodes CDR1 SGHDN and CDR2 FVKESK. The V gene lost 0 bases and the J gene lost 7 bases, with 7 bases spanning the gap. Here the CDR3 reads CASSQETGNSPLHF. Here the CDR3 DNA reads TGTGCCAGCAGCCAAGAGACAGGAAATTCACCCCTCCACTTT.

This clone has a handful of counts. The rearrangement uses TRBV19 and TRBJ1-1; 9 positions match TRBD1. V gave up 5 bases and J gave up 3 bases; unmatched junction bases: 7. This CDR3 has 15 amino acids. Germline V gene data show CDR1 as LNHDA and CDR2 as SQIVND (reference sequence). CDR3 bases: TGTGCCAGTAGTGTCCTACAGGGGGCTTACACTGAAGCTTTCTTT. Residues: CASSVLQGAYTEAFF.

J is TRBJ2-2 and V is TRBV9; tentatively, D is TRBD1 (5 bases). There are 15 residues in the CDR3. V lost 2 bases to trimming and J lost 1 base, with 9 bases between them. Germline lookup yields CDR1 SGDLS and CDR2 YYNGEE. The CDR3 reads CASSVSGWNTGELFF. CDR3 coding DNA: TGTGCCAGCAGCGTCTCAGGGTGGAACACCGGGGAGCTGTTTTTT.

This sequence joins TRBV5-7 and TRBJ1-5; a possible D gene is TRBD1 (5 bases). TRBV5-7 counts as an open reading frame of uncertain function. V lost 5 bases and J 3 bases, leaving 15 bases between the germline ends. The CDR3 loop spans 15 amino acids. The CDR3 region has the DNA TGTGCCAGCAGTTGGGTCCGGGGGGACAATCAGCCCCAGCATTTT. This gives the protein CASSWVRGDNQPQHF.